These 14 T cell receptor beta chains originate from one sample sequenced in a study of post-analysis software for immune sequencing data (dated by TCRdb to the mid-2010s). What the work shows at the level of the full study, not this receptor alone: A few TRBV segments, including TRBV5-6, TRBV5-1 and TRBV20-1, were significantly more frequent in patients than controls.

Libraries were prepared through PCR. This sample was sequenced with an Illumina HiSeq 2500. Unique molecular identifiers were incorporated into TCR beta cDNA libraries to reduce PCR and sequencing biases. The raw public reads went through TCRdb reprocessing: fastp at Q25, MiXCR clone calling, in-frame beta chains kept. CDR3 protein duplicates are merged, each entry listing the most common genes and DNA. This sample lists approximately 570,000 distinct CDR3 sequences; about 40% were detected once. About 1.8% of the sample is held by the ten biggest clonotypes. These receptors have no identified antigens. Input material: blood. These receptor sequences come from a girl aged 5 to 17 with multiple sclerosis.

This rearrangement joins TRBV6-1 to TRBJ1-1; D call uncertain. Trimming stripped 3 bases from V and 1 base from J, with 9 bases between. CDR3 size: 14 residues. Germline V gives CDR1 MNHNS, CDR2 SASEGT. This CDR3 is CASSDRIGNTEAFF. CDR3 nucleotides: TGTGCCAGCAGTGACCGCATCGGGAACACTGAAGCTTTCTTT.

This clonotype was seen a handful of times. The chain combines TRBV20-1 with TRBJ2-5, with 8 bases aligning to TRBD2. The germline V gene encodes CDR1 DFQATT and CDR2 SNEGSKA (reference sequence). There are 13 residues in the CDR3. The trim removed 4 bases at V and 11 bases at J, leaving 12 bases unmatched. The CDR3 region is CSATLTSGMEQYF. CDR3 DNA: TGCAGTGCTACGCTAACTAGCGGTATGGAGCAGTACTTC.

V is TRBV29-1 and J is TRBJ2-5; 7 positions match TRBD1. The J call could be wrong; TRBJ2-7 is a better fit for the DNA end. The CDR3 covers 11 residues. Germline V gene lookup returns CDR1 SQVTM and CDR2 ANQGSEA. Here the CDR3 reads CSGHRGNEQYF. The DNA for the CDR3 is TGCAGCGGCCACAGGGGCAACGAGCAGTACTTC.

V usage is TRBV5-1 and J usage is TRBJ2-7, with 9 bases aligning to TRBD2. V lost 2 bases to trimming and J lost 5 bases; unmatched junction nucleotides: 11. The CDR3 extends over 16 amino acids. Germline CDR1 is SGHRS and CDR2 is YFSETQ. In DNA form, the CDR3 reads TGCGCCAGCAGCTTAAATTTATGGGCTAGCGGGGACGAGCAGTACTTC. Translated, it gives CASSLNLWASGDEQYF.

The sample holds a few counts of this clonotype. CDR3 protein: CAISERQGQGAGDTQYF. CDR3 coding DNA: TGTGCCATCAGTGAGCGACAGGGACAGGGGGCCGGAGATACGCAGTATTTT. V gene TRBV10-3 combines with J gene TRBJ2-3, with 12 bases matching TRBD1. The germline V gene has CDR1 ENHRY and CDR2 SYGVKD. The CDR3 spans 17 residues. V shed 2 bases and J 5 bases; nucleotides not matched to a gene: 8.

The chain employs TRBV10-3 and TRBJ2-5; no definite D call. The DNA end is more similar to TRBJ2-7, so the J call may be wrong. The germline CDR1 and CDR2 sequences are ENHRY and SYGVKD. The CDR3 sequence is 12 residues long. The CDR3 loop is CAISDSGSEQYF. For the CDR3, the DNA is TGTGCCATCAGTGATTCGGGTAGCGAGCAGTACTTC.

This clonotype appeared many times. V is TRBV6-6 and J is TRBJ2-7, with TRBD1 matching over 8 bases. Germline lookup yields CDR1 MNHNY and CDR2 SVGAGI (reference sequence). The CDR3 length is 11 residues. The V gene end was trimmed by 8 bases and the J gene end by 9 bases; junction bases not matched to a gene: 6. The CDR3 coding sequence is TGTGCCAGCGGACAGGGAGCAGGGCAGTACTTC. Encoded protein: CASGQGAGQYF.

DNA for the CDR3: TGTGCCACACAGGGGGCCTACAATGAGCAGTTCTTC. Protein product: CATQGAYNEQFF. The gene calls are TRBV2 and TRBJ2-1, with TRBD1 identical over 8 bases. V was pared by 10 bases and J by 2 bases, with 1 base of the junction left unmatched. The germline V gene encodes CDR1 SNHLY and CDR2 FYNNEI. This CDR3 region has 12 residues.

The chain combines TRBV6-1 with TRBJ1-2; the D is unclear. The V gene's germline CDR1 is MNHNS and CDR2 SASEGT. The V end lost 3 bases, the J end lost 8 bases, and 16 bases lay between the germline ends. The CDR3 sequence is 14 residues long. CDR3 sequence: CASSDVREGWGYTF. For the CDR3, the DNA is TGTGCCAGCAGTGACGTACGGGAGGGATGGGGCTACACCTTC.

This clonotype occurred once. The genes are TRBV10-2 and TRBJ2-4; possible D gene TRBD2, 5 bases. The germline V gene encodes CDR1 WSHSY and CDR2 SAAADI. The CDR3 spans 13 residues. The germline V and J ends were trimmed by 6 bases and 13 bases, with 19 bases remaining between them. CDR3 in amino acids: CASRIPGVEEQYF. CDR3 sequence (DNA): TGCGCCAGCAGGATCCCTGGGGTGGAGGAGCAGTACTTC.

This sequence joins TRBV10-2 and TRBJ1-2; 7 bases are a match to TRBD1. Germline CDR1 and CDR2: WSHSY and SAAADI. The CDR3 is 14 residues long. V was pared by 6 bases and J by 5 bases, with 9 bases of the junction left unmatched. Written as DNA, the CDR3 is TGCGCCAGCAGGCTTGACAGGGTGGGGTATGGCTACACCTTC. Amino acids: CASRLDRVGYGYTF.

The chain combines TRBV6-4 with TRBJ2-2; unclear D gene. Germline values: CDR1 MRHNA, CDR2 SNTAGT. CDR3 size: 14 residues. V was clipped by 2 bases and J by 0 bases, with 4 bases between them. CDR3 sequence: CASSDDSNTGELFF. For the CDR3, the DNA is TGTGCCAGCAGTGACGACTCGAACACCGGGGAGCTGTTTTTT.

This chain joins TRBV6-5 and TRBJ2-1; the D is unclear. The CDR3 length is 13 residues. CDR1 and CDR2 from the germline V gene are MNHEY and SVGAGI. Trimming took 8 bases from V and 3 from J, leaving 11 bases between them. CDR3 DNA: TGTGCCAGCCAAAAGCGAAACTACAATGAGCAGTTCTTC. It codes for CASQKRNYNEQFF.

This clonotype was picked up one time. The CDR3 sequence: CASSPRTDPYEQYF. The DNA for the CDR3 is TGTGCCAGCAGCCCCCGGACAGACCCCTACGAGCAGTACTTC. The rearrangement joins TRBV11-2 to TRBJ2-7, with D perhaps matching TRBD1 (6 bases). The CDR3 runs 14 residues. V dropped 5 bases and J dropped 2 bases, with 13 bases sitting between them. Germline loops: CDR1 SGHAT, CDR2 FQNNGV.